The 3 T cell receptor beta chains below come from one sample, sequenced in a study of T cell changes during pregnancy in multiple sclerosis (dated by TCRdb to between 2018 and 2020). The library was obtained by the immunoSEQ multiplex PCR assay. Sourced from immuneACCESS, this table was stored by TCRdb with only in-frame sequences that have V and J called. A share of the clones is absent; for the studies checked, an unresolved V gene accounts for under half, and the remainder has no known explanation. The table for this sample lists about 67,000 clones; 80% to 95% of them were counted only once. Roughly 1.7% of the sample lies in the top ten. This specimen consisted of peripheral blood, obtained in the first trimester of pregnancy. Every receptor here comes from a female donor in good health, enrolled as a control in a pregnancy study.

The rearrangement uses TRBV4-2 and TRBJ2-1; D not resolved. The CDR3 totals 15 residues. V lost 0 bases to trimming and J lost 0 bases, with 6 bases between them. Germline V gene sequence: CDR1 LGHNA, CDR2 YNFKEQ. CDR3 sequence reads: CASSQERISYNEQFF. CDR3 DNA sequence: TGTGCCAGCAGCCAAGAGCGGATCTCCTACAATGAGCAGTTCTTC.

V and J are TRBV2 and TRBJ1-4; no clear D. CDR3 length: 14 amino acids. Germline V gene data show CDR1 as SNHLY and CDR2 as FYNNEI. Trimming shortened V by 6 bases and J by 5 bases, and 13 bases separated the two germline ends. This CDR3 is CASRAGLMNEKLFF. The CDR3 bases are TGTGCCAGCAGAGCAGGACTCATGAATGAAAAACTGTTTTTT.

V usage is TRBV5-1 and J usage is TRBJ1-1; D perhaps matches TRBD1 (6 bases). V lost 1 base and J lost 0, with 10 bases in between. Germline CDR1 SGHRS, CDR2 YFSETQ. CDR3 length equals 15 residues. As DNA, the CDR3 is TGCGCCAGCAGCTTGCTGGGACATATGAACACTGAAGCTTTCTTT. Its protein product is CASSLLGHMNTEAFF.